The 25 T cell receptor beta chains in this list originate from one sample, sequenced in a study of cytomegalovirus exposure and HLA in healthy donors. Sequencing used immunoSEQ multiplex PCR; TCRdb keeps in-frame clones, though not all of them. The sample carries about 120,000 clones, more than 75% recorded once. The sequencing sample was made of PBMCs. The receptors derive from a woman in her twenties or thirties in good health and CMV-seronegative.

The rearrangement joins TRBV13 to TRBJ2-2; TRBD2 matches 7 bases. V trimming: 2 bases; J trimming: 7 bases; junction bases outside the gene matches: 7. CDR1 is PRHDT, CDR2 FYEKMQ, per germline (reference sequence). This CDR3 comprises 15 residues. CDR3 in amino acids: CASSLYWRGGGELFF. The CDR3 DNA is TGTGCCAGCAGCTTATACTGGCGCGGGGGCGGGGAGCTGTTTTTT. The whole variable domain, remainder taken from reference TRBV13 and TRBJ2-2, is AAGVIQSPRHLIKEKRETATLKCYPIPRHDTVYWYQQGPGQDPQFLISFYEKMQSDKGSIPDRFSAQQFSDYHSELNMSSLELGDSALYFCASSLYWRGGGELFFGEGSRLTVL.

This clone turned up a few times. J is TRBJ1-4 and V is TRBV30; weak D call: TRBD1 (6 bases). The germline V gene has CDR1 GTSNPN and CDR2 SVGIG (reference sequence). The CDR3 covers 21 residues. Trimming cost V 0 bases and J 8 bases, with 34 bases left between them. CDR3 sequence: CAWSVLGAGAARRDNREKLFF. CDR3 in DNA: TGTGCCTGGAGTGTACTTGGGGCAGGGGCTGCCCGCCGTGACAACCGAGAAAAACTGTTTTTT.

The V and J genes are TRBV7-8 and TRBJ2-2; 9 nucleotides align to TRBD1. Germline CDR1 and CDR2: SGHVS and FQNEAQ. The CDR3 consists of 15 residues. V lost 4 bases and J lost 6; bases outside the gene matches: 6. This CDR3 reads CASSSGQGGPGELFF. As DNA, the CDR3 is TGTGCCAGCAGCTCGGGACAGGGCGGCCCCGGGGAGCTGTTTTTT.

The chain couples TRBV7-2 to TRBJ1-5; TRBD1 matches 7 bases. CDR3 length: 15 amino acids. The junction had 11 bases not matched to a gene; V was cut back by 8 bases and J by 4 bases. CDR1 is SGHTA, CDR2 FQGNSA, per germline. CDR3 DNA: TGTGCCAGCGGAGAGGGACAGTTGAGGAATCAGCCCCAGCATTTT. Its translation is CASGEGQLRNQPQHF.

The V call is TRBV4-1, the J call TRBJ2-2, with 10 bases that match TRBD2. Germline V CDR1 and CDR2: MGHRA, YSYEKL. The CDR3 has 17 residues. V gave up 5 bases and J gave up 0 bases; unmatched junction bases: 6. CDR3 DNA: TGCGCCAGCAGCGTGAGGACTAGCGGCGCGAACACCGGGGAGCTGTTTTTT. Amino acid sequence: CASSVRTSGANTGELFF.

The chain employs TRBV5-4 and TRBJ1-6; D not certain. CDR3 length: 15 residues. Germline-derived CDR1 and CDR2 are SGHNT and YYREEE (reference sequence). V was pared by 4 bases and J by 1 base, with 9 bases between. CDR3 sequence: CASSMNRSYNSPLHF. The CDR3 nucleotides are TGTGCCAGCAGCATGAATAGATCCTATAATTCACCCCTCCACTTT.

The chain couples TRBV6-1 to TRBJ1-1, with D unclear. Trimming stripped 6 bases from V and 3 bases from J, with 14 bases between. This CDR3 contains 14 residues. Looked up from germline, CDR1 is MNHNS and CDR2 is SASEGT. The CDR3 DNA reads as TGTGCCAGCAGCGGCAAAAGAGACTACACTGAAGCTTTCTTT. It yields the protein CASSGKRDYTEAFF.

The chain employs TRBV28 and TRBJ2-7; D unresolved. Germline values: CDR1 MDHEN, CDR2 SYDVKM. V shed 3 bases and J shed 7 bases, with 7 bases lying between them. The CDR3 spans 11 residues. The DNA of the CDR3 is TGTGCCAGCAGTTTGCGGCGGGAGCAGTACTTC. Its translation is CASSLRREQYF. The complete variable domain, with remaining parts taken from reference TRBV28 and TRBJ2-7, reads DVKVTQSSRYLVKRTGEKVFLECVQDMDHENMFWYRQDPGLGLRLIYFSYDVKMKEKGDIPEGYSVSREKKERFSLILESASTNQTSMYLCASSLRREQYFGPGTRLTVT.

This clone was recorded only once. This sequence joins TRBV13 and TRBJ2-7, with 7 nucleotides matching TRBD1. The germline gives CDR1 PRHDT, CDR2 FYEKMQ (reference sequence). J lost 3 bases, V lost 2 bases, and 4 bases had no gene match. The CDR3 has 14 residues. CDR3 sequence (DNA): TGTGCCAGCAGCTTAAGACAGGGTCGCTACGAGCAGTACTTC. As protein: CASSLRQGRYEQYF.

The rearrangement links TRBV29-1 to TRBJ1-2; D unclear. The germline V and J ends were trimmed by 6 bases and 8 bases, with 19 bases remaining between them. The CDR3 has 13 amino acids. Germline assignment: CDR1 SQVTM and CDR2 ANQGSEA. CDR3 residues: CSVLGGPVGGYTF. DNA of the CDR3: TGCAGCGTGCTTGGAGGGCCTGTTGGGGGCTACACCTTC.

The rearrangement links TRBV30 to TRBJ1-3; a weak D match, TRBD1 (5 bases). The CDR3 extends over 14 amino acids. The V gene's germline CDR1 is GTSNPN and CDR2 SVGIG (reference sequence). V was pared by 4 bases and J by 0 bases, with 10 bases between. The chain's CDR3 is CAWKTGGSGNTIYF. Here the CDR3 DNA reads TGTGCCTGGAAAACAGGTGGCTCTGGAAACACCATATATTTT.

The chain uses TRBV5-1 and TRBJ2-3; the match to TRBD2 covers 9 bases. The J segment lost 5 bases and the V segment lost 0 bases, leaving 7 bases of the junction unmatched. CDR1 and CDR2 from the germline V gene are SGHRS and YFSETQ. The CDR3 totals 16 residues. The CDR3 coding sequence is TGCGCCAGCAGCTTGGCTTTAGCGGGGGCGGGAGATACGCAGTATTTT. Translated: CASSLALAGAGDTQYF. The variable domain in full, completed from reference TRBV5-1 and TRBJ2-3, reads KAGVTQTPRYLIKTRGQQVTLSCSPISGHRSVSWYQQTPGQGLQFLFEYFSETQRNKGNFPGRFSGRQFSNSRSEMNVSTLELGDSALYLCASSLALAGAGDTQYFGPGTRLTVL.

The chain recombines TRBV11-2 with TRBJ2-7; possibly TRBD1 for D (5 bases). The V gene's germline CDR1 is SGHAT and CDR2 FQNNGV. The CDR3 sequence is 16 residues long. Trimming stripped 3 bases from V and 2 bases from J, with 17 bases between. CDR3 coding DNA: TGTGCCAGCAGCTTGCAGGGCCGTCCGAGGCCCTACGAGCAGTACTTC. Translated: CASSLQGRPRPYEQYF. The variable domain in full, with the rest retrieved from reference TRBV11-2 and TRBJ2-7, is EAGVAQSPRYKIIEKRQSVAFWCNPISGHATLYWYQQILGQGPKLLIQFQNNGVVDDSQLPKDRFSAERLKGVDSTLKIQPAKLEDSAVYLCASSLQGRPRPYEQYFGPGTRLTVT.

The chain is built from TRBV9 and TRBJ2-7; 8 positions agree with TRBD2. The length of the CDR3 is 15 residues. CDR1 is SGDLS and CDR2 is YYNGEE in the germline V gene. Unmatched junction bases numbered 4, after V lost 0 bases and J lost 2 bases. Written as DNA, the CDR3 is TGTGCCAGCAGCGTAGACGGGGGGGCCACCTACGAGCAGTACTTC. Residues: CASSVDGGATYEQYF.

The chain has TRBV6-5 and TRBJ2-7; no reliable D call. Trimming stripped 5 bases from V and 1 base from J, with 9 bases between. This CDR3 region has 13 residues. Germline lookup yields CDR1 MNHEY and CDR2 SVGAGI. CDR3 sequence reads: CASSPDTSYEQYF. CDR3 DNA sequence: TGTGCCAGCAGTCCAGACACGTCCTACGAGCAGTACTTC.

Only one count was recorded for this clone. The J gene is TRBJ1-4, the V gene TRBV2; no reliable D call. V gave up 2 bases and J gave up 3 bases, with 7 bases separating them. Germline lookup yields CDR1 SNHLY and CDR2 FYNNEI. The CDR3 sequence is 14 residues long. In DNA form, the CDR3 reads TGTGCCAGCAGTGAAAGACATTCTAATGAAAAACTGTTTTTT. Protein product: CASSERHSNEKLFF. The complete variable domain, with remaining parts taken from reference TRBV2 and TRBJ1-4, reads EPEVTQTPSHQVTQMGQEVILRCVPISNHLYFYWYRQILGQKVEFLVSFYNNEISEKSEIFDDQFSVERPDGSNFTLKIRSTKLEDSAMYFCASSERHSNEKLFFGSGTQLSVL.

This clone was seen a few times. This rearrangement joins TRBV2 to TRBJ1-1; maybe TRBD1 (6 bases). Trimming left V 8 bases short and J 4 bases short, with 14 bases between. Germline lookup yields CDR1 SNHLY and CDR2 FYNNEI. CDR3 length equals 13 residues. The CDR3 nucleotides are TGTGCCAGCGTCCGACAGGCGGGCACTGAAGCTTTCTTT. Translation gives CASVRQAGTEAFF.

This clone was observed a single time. Written as DNA, the CDR3 is TGTGCCAGTAGGGGGACAGGGGACGGCTATGGCTACACCTTC. Encoded protein: CASRGTGDGYGYTF. The chain employs TRBV19 and TRBJ1-2; the match to TRBD1 covers 10 bases. J was trimmed by 4 bases and V by 6 bases; bases with no gene match: 5. The CDR3 loop spans 14 amino acids. Germline CDR1 LNHDA, CDR2 SQIVND (reference sequence).

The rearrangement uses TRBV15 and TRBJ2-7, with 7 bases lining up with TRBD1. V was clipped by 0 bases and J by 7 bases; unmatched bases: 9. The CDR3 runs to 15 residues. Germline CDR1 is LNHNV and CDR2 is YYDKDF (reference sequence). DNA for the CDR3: TGTGCCACCAGCAGAGAAGACAGGGACAATCGGGAGCAGTACTTC. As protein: CATSREDRDNREQYF.

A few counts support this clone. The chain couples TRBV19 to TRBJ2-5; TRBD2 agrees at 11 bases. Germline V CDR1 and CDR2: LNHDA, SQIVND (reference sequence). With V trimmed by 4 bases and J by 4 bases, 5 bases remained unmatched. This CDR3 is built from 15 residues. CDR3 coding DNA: TGTGCCAGTAGTAACGGACTAGCGGGTGGAGAGACCCAGTACTTC. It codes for CASSNGLAGGETQYF.

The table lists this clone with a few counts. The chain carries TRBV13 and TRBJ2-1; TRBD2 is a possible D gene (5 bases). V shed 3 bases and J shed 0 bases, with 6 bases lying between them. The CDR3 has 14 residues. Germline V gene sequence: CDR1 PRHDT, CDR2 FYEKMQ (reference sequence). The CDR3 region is CASSFTSSYNEQFF. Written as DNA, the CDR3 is TGTGCCAGCAGCTTTACTAGCTCCTACAATGAGCAGTTCTTC.

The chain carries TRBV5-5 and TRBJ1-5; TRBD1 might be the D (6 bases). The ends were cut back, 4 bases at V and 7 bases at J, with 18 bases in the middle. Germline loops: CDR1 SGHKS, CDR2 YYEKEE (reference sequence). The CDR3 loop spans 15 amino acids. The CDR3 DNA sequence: TGTGCCAGCAGCCTCGAGGGGGGGCCGCGACAGCCCCAGCATTTT. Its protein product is CASSLEGGPRQPQHF.

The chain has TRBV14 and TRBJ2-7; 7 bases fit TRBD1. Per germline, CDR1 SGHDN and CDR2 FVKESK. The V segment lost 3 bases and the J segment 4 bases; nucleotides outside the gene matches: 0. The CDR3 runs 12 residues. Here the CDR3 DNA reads TGTGCCAGCAGCCAGACAGGGTACGAGCAGTACTTC. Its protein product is CASSQTGYEQYF.

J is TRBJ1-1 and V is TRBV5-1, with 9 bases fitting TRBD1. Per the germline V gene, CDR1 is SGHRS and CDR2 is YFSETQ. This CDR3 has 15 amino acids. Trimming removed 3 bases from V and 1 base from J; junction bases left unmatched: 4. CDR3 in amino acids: CASSSTGQGNTEAFF. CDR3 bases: TGCGCCAGCAGCTCAACGGGACAGGGGAACACTGAAGCTTTCTTT.

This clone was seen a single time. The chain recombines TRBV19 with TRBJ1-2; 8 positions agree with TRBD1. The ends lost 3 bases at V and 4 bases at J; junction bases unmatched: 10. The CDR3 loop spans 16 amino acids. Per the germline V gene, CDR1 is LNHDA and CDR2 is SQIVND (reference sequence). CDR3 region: CASSIPGRGHGYGYTF. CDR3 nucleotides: TGTGCCAGTAGTATCCCCGGCAGGGGGCATGGCTATGGCTACACCTTC.